A single sample gave rise to the 14 T cell receptor beta chains below, sequenced in a study of T cells after posttransplantation cyclophosphamide (dated by TCRdb to 2016 to 2018). To count as naive, T cells had to be viable CD3+CD4+ or CD3+CD8+ cells with a CCR7+CD45RA+CD45RO-CD95-CD27+CD28+ profile. The receptor library was made with the immunoSEQ multiplex PCR assay. TCRdb carries this immuneACCESS record with in-frame sequences only. Its versions omit some clonotypes, under half of them owing to an unresolved V gene in the studies checked, with the rest unexplained. In this sample the table shows approximately 15,000 clones, 94% of which occur a single time. The top ten clones comprise under 0.3% of the sample. The specimen sequenced was naive CD4+ T cells sorted from blood. These receptors were collected from a woman aged 50 to 60 in good health and a related stem cell transplant donor.

The chain's CDR3 is CASKQTQGSGSPLHF. As DNA, the CDR3 is TGTGCCAGCAAGCAAACACAGGGTTCTGGTTCACCCCTCCACTTT. The chain combines TRBV6-5 with TRBJ1-6; possibly TRBD1 for D (6 bases). Trimming removed 7 bases from V and 9 bases from J, with 19 bases in between. Germline CDR1 is MNHEY and CDR2 is SVGAGI. The CDR3 sequence is 15 residues long.

The J gene is TRBJ1-2, the V gene TRBV10-3; TRBD1 aligns across 10 bases. The CDR3 has 17 residues. The V and J ends lost 3 bases and 7 bases, in that order; junction bases with no gene match: 14. Germline V gives CDR1 ENHRY, CDR2 SYGVKD. The CDR3 sequence is CAISETRGGTGEAGYTF. In nucleotides, the CDR3 is TGTGCCATCAGTGAAACGCGGGGAGGGACAGGGGAAGCTGGCTACACCTTC.

The chain employs TRBV28 and TRBJ2-7; TRBD2 agrees at 12 bases. Germline CDR1 and CDR2: MDHEN and SYDVKM. The length of the CDR3 is 17 residues. Unmatched junction bases numbered 12, after V lost 4 bases and J lost 5 bases. CDR3 residues: CASSSQRLAGVDHEQYF. The CDR3 bases are TGTGCCAGCAGTTCCCAGCGACTAGCGGGAGTGGACCACGAGCAGTACTTC.

Here the CDR3 DNA reads TGTGCCAGCAGTTTAAATTCGACCCCGCGGGGCCTGACTTTC. Translation: CASSLNSTPRGLTF. The gene calls are TRBV28 and TRBJ2-6; perhaps TRBD2 as D (6 bases). CDR3 length equals 14 residues. V was clipped by 2 bases and J by 15 bases, with 17 bases between them. From germline, CDR1 is MDHEN and CDR2 SYDVKM. Full variable domain (outside the CDR3, taken from reference TRBV28 and TRBJ2-6): DVKVTQSSRYLVKRTGEKVFLECVQDMDHENMFWYRQDPGLGLRLIYFSYDVKMKEKGDIPEGYSVSREKKERFSLILESASTNQTSMYLCASSLNSTPRGLTFGAGSRLTVL.

This clone has only a few counts. This chain joins TRBV2 and TRBJ1-1, with a tentative D call TRBD1 (6 bases). V gave up 5 bases and J gave up 10 bases, with 17 bases separating them. Germline V lookup: CDR1 SNHLY, CDR2 FYNNEI. The CDR3 length is 13 residues. CDR3 sequence: CASSLGGLRTAFF. The CDR3 nucleotides are TGTGCCAGCAGTCTAGGGGGTCTCCGAACAGCTTTCTTT.

The rearrangement links TRBV6-5 to TRBJ2-7; TRBD2 matches at 11 bases. The V segment lost 7 bases and the J segment 2 bases; nucleotides outside the gene matches: 7. The CDR3 has 15 amino acids. Germline lookup yields CDR1 MNHEY and CDR2 SVGAGI. CDR3 region: CASKLGLAVTYEQYF. CDR3 DNA: TGTGCCAGCAAACTGGGACTAGCGGTAACCTACGAGCAGTACTTC.

This chain links TRBV5-1 with TRBJ2-1; 13 nucleotides align to TRBD2. Germline loops: CDR1 SGHRS, CDR2 YFSETQ. This CDR3 has 16 residues. The V segment lost 4 bases and the J segment 9 bases; nucleotides outside the gene matches: 10. CDR3 nucleotide sequence: TGCGCCAGCAGCGGAAGGACTAGCGGGAGATTGGGTGAGCAGTTCTTC. Translation gives CASSGRTSGRLGEQFF.

The chain employs TRBV27 and TRBJ2-1, with 9 bases lining up with TRBD2. Trimming took 1 base from V and 5 from J; bases not matched to a gene: 15. CDR3 length equals 19 residues. Germline V gives CDR1 MNHEY, CDR2 SMNVEV (reference sequence). This CDR3 reads CASSLYVELAGRLNNEQFF. Here the CDR3 DNA reads TGTGCCAGCAGTTTATACGTAGAGCTAGCGGGGCGATTAAACAATGAGCAGTTCTTC.

There are a few counts of this clone. The chain joins TRBV27 to TRBJ2-7, with TRBD1 matching 7 bases. This CDR3 is built from 18 residues. Germline CDR1 MNHEY, CDR2 SMNVEV (reference sequence). Germline trimming cut 2 bases from V and 3 bases from J; bases unmatched to any gene: 16. In nucleotides, the CDR3 is TGTGCCAGCAGTTTAAGGCGACAGGGATGGGATGTAGGCTACGAGCAGTACTTC. Translation: CASSLRRQGWDVGYEQYF.

The chain carries TRBV29-1 and TRBJ1-1, with 8 positions matching TRBD1. Losses at the gene ends were 4 bases for V and 0 bases for J; bases not matched to a gene: 10. The length of the CDR3 is 16 residues. Germline V gene data show CDR1 as SQVTM and CDR2 as ANQGSEA. Here the CDR3 DNA reads TGCAGCGTTGGGGGCGTGACAGGGGCTATGAACACTGAAGCTTTCTTT. It codes for CSVGGVTGAMNTEAFF. The full variable domain, in which reference TRBV29-1 and TRBJ1-1 provide the parts outside the CDR3, is SAVISQKPSRDICQRGTSLTIQCQVDSQVTMMFWYRQQPGQSLTLIATANQGSEATYESGFVIDKFPISRPNLTFSTLTVSNMSPEDSSIYLCSVGGVTGAMNTEAFFGQGTRLTVV.

The rearrangement uses TRBV6-6 and TRBJ2-7; no clear D gene. The V end lost 6 bases, the J end lost 0 bases, and 9 bases lay between the germline ends. The germline CDR1 and CDR2 sequences are MNHNY and SVGAGI (reference sequence). This CDR3 is built from 13 residues. CDR3 nucleotides: TGTGCCAGCAGGGGCAGGCCCTCCTACGAGCAGTACTTC. Residues: CASRGRPSYEQYF.

This chain joins TRBV7-3 and TRBJ2-2; D perhaps matches TRBD2 (5 bases). There are 16 residues in the CDR3. V dropped 5 bases and J dropped 4 bases, with 17 bases sitting between them. Germline loops: CDR1 SGHTA, CDR2 FQGTGA. The CDR3 region is CASSTRTGVSTGELFF. The CDR3 DNA reads TGTGCCAGCAGCACGCGGACTGGTGTGAGCACCGGGGAGCTGTTTTTT. The entire variable domain, with the rest obtained from reference TRBV7-3 and TRBJ2-2, is as follows: GAGVSQTPSNKVTEKGKYVELRCDPISGHTALYWYRQSLGQGPEFLIYFQGTGAADDSGLPNDRFFAVRPEGSVSTLKIQRTERGDSAVYLCASSTRTGVSTGELFFGEGSRLTVL.

This clone was recorded once. The chain combines TRBV5-1 with TRBJ1-2; D gene unclear. Trimming took 1 base from V and 3 from J, leaving 10 bases between them. Germline V CDR1 and CDR2: SGHRS, YFSETQ. This CDR3 comprises 14 residues. DNA of the CDR3: TGCGCCAGCAGCTTGTTTGGGGAGGACTATGGCTACACCTTC. Translation gives CASSLFGEDYGYTF.

The gene calls are TRBV4-1 and TRBJ2-7, with D possibly being TRBD2 (5 bases). The V end was cut by 4 bases, the J end by 6 bases, with 19 bases between. Per germline, CDR1 MGHRA and CDR2 YSYEKL. The CDR3 extends over 15 amino acids. CDR3 region: CASSRLPDWAREQYF. The CDR3 DNA sequence: TGCGCCAGCAGCCGGCTCCCGGACTGGGCTCGCGAGCAGTACTTC.